This T cell receptor beta chain was obtained from a study of siplizumab effects on memory and regulatory T cells. Overall study findings and caveats: Siplizumab brought about a significant reduction in alloreactive sequences traceable to unstimulated CD4+ memory cells.

This table comes from immunoSEQ multiplex PCR, and its TCRdb copy is limited to in-frame clones, with some not included. The data hold 50,000 to 70,000 clones, with nearly 98% observed a single time. About this clone: Its antigen remains unknown.

Germline CDR1 reads SGDLS; CDR2 reads YYNGEE. Losses at the gene ends were 2 bases for V and 9 bases for J; bases not matched to a gene: 11. The CDR3 is made up of 15 amino acids. Across a few donor pairs, the naive, memory, effector memory and TEMRA subsets were sequenced without stimulation. The sample taken for sequencing was naive CD8+ T cells sorted from blood. The chain has TRBV9 and TRBJ2-1; the match to TRBD2 covers 7 bases. This sequence was found in a human donor in good health. CDR3 amino acids: CASSVGGLEGVEQFF. The CDR3 region has the DNA TGTGCCAGCAGCGTCGGAGGACTAGAGGGTGTTGAGCAGTTCTTC.